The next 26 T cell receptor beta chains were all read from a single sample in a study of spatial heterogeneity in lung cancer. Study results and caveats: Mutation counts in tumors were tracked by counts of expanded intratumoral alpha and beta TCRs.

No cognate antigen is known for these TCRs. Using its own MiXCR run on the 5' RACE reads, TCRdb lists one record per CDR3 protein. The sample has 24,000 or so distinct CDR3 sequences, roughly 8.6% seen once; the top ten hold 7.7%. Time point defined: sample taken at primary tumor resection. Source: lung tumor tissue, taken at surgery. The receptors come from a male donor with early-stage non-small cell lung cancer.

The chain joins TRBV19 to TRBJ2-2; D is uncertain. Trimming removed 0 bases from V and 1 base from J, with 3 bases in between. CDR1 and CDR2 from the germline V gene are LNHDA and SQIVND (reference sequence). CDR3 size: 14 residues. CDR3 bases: TGTGCCAGTAGTATAGACAAGAACACCGGGGAGCTGTTTTTT. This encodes CASSIDKNTGELFF. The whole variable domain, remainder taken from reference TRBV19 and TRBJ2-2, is DGGITQSPKYLFRKEGQNVTLSCEQNLNHDAMYWYRQDPGQGLRLIYYSQIVNDFQKGDIAEGYSVSREKKESFPLTVTSAQKNPTAFYLCASSIDKNTGELFFGEGSRLTVL.

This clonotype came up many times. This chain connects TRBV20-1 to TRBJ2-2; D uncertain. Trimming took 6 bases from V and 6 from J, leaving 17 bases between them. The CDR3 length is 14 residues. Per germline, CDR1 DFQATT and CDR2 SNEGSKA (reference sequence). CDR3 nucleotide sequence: TGCAGTGCCATCCGAGACTCCTTTGCCGGGGAGCTGTTTTTT. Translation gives CSAIRDSFAGELFF.

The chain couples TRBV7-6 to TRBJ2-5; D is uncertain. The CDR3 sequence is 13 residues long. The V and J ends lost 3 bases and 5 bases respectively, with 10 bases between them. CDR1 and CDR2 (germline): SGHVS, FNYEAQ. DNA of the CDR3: TGTGCCAGCAGCTTGACGCTCAGGGAGACCCAGTACTTC. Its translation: CASSLTLRETQYF.

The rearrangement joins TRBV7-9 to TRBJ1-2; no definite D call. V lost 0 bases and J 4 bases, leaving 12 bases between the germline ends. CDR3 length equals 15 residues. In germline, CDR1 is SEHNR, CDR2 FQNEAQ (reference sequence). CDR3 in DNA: TGTGCCAGCAGCTTAGCGCGTATTGCTGGCTATGGCTACACCTTC. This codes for CASSLARIAGYGYTF.

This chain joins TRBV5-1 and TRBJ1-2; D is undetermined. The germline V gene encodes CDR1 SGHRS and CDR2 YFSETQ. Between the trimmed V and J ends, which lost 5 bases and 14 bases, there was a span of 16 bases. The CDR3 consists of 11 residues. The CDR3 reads CASRVSQPETF. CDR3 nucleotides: TGCGCCAGCAGAGTCTCGCAGCCGGAGACCTTC.

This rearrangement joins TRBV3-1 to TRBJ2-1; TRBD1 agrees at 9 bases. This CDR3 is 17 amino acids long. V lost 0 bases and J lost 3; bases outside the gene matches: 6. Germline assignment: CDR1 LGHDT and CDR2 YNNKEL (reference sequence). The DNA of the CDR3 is TGTGCCAGCAGCCAAGATCGCGGGACAGGGAACTACAATGAGCAGTTCTTC. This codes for CASSQDRGTGNYNEQFF.

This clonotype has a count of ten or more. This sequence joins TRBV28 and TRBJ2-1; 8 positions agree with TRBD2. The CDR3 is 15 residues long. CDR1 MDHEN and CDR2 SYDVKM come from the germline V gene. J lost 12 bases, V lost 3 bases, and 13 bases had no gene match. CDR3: CASSLTGTRMTGQFF. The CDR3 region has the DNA TGTGCCAGCAGTTTGACCGGGACTAGAATGACCGGGCAGTTCTTC.

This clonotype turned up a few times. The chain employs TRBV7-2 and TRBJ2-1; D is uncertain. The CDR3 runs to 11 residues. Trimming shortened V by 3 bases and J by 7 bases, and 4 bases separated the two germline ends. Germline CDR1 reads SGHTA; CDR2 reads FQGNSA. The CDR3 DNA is TGTGCCAGCAGCTTCCATAATGAGCAGTTCTTC. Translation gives CASSFHNEQFF.

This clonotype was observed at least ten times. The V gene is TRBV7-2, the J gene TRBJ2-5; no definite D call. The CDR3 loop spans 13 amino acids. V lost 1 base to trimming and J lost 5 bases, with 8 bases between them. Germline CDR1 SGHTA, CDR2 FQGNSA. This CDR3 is CASSLGKGETQYF. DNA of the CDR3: TGTGCCAGCAGCTTAGGGAAAGGGGAGACCCAGTACTTC.

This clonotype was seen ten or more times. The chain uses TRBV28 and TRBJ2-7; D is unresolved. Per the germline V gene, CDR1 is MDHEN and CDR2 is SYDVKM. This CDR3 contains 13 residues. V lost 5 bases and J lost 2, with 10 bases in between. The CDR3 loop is CASSRRVPYEQYF. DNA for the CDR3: TGTGCCAGCAGTCGCCGGGTCCCCTACGAGCAGTACTTC.

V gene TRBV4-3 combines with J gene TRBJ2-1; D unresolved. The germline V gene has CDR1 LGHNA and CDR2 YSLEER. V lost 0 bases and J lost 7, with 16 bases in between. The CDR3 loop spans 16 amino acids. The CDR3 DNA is TGCGCCAGCAGCCAAGATGTAGGGCGGATAGTGAATGAGCAGTTCTTC. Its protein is CASSQDVGRIVNEQFF.

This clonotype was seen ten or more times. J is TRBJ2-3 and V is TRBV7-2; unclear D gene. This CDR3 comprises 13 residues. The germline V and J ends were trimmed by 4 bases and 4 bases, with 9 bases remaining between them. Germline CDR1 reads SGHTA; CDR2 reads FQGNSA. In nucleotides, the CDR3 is TGTGCCAGCAGCTCGGGTGGTCCAGATACGCAGTATTTT. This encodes CASSSGGPDTQYF.

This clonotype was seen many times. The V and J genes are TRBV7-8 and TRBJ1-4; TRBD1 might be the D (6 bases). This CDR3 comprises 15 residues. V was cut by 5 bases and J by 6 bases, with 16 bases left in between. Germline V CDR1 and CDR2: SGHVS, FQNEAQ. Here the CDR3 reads CASSNPDSFDEKLFF. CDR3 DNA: TGTGCCAGCAGCAACCCGGACAGTTTTGATGAAAAACTGTTTTTT.

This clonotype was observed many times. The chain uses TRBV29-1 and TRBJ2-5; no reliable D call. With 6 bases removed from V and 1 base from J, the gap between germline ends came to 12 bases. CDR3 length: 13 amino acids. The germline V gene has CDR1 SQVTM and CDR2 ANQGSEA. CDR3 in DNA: TGCAGCGTGCGTCGAGGCCTCCAAGAGACCCAGTACTTC. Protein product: CSVRRGLQETQYF. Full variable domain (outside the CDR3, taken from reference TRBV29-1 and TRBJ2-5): SAVISQKPSRDICQRGTSLTIQCQVDSQVTMMFWYRQQPGQSLTLIATANQGSEATYESGFVIDKFPISRPNLTFSTLTVSNMSPEDSSIYLCSVRRGLQETQYFGPGTRLLVL.

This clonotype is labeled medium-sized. CDR3 in amino acids: CASSFPARTGKSGHTF. CDR3 nucleotide sequence: TGTGCCAGCAGTTTCCCTGCCCGGACAGGAAAGAGCGGGCACACCTTC. The J gene is TRBJ1-2, the V gene TRBV28; 7 nucleotides match TRBD1. Looked up from germline, CDR1 is MDHEN and CDR2 is SYDVKM. J lost 12 bases, V lost 3 bases, and 19 bases had no gene match. The CDR3 covers 16 residues.

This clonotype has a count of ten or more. The chain's CDR3 is CASSPGLDDTQYF. As DNA, the CDR3 is TGTGCCAGCTCACCTGGACTGGACGATACGCAGTATTTT. The rearrangement joins TRBV18 to TRBJ2-3; a possible D gene is TRBD2 (5 bases). The germline V and J ends were trimmed by 3 bases and 6 bases, with 10 bases remaining between them. The CDR3 is 13 residues long. The germline gives CDR1 KGHSH, CDR2 LQKENI.

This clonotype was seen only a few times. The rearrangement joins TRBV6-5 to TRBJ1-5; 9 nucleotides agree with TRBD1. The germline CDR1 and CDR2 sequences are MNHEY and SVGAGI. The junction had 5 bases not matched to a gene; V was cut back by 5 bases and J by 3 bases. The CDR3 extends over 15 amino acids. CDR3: CASSPRDRVNQPQHF. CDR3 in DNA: TGTGCCAGCAGTCCACGGGACAGGGTCAATCAGCCCCAGCATTTT.

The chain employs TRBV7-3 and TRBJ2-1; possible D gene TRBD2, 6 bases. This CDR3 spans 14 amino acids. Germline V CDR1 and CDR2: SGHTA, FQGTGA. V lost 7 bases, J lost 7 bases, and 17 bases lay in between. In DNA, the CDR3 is TGTGCCAGCAACCGGGACTCAGGATCTAATGAGCAGTTCTTC. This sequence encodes CASNRDSGSNEQFF.

Here the CDR3 DNA reads TGTGCCAGCCCTACGGGACCCGTTGCCACTGAAGCTTTCTTT. Translated, it gives CASPTGPVATEAFF. The gene calls are TRBV9 and TRBJ1-1; possibly TRBD1 for D (5 bases). V was clipped by 7 bases and J by 4 bases, with 17 bases between them. Germline V gene data show CDR1 as SGDLS and CDR2 as YYNGEE. This CDR3 contains 14 residues.

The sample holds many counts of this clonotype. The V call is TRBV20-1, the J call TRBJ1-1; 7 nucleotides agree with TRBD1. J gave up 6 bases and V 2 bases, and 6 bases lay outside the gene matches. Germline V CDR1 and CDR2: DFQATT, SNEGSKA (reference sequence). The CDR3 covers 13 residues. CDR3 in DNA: TGCAGTGCTAGAAAGAGGGGGCGTGCTGAAGCTTTCTTT. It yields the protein CSARKRGRAEAFF.

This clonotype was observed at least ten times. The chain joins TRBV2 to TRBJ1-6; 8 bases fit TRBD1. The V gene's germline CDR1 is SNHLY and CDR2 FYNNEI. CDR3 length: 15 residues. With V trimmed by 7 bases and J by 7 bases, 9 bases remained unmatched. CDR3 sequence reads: CASIGQGVRNSPLHF. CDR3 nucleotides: TGTGCCAGCATAGGACAGGGAGTCCGGAATTCACCCCTCCACTTT.

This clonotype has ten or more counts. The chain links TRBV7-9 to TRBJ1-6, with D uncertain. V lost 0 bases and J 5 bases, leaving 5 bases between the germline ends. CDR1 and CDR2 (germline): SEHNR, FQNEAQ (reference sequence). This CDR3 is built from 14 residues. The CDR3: CASSLAGNNSPLHF. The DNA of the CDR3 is TGTGCCAGCAGCTTAGCAGGGAATAATTCACCCCTCCACTTT.

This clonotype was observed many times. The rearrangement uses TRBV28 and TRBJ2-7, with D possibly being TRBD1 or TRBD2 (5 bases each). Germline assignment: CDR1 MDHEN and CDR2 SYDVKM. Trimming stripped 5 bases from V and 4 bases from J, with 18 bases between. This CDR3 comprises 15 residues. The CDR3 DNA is TGTGCCAGCAGTACAACCGGGACGAGTTCTTACGAGCAGTACTTC. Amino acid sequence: CASSTTGTSSYEQYF.

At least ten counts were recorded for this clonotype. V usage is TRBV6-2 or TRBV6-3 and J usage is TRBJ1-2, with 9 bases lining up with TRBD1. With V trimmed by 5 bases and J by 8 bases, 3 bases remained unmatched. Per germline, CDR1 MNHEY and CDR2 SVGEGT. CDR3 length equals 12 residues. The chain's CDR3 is CASSPTGGGYTF. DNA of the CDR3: TGTGCCAGCAGTCCCACAGGGGGCGGCTACACCTTC.

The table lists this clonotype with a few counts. CDR3 in amino acids: CSASAGNPGNQPQHF. The CDR3 nucleotides read TGCAGTGCTAGTGCGGGGAACCCTGGCAATCAGCCCCAGCATTTT. The chain combines TRBV20-1 with TRBJ1-5; no reliable D call. Between the trimmed V and J ends, which lost 3 bases and 2 bases, there was a span of 14 bases. The germline V gene encodes CDR1 DFQATT and CDR2 SNEGSKA (reference sequence). The CDR3 contains 15 residues.

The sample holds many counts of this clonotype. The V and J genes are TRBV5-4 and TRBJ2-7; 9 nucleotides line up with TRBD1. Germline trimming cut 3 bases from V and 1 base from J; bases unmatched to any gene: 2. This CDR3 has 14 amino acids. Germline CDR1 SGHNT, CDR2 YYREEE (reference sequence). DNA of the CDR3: TGTGCCAGCAGCTCGACAGGGGGTTCCTACGAGCAGTACTTC. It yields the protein CASSSTGGSYEQYF.